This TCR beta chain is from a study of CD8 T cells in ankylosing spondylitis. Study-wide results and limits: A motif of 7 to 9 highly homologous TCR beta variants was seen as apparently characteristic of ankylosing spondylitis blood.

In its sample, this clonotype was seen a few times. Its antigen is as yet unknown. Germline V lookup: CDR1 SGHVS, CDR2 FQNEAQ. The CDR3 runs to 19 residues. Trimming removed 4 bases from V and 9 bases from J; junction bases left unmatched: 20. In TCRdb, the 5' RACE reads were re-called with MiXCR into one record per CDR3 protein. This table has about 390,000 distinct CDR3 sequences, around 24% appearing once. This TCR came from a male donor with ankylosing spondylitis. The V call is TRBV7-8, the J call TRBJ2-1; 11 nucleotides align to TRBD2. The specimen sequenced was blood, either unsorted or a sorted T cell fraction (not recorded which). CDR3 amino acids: CASSSHSRQILAGGGEQFF. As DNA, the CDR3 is TGTGCCAGCAGCTCCCATTCGCGACAGATCCTAGCGGGGGGTGGTGAGCAGTTCTTC.